The 19 T cell receptor beta chains below come from one sample, sequenced in a study of blood T cell repertoires in COVID-19. The data were produced by immunoSEQ multiplex PCR, yet TCRdb's version contains in-frame clones alone and is incomplete. In the table there are some 200,000 clones, 76% of which are singletons. Sequencing was done on a sample of peripheral blood. These receptors all stem from a woman between 45 and 60 years old with active or convalescent COVID-19.

This clone showed up just once. The rearrangement links TRBV7-9 to TRBJ1-2; the D gene is possibly TRBD1 (6 bases). Trimming left V 11 bases short and J 7 bases short, with 23 bases between. In germline, CDR1 is SEHNR, CDR2 FQNEAQ (reference sequence). This CDR3 has 14 amino acids. The CDR3 spells CAWEAWGPVGGYTF. In nucleotides, the CDR3 is TGTGCCTGGGAAGCCTGGGGGCCGGTTGGTGGCTACACCTTC.

This chain joins TRBV20-1 and TRBJ1-2; D gene uncertain. The germline V gene encodes CDR1 DFQATT and CDR2 SNEGSKA (reference sequence). V lost 6 bases and J lost 8, with 10 bases in between. The CDR3 is made up of 10 amino acids. CDR3 residues: CSAIVGGYTF. Written as DNA, the CDR3 is TGCAGTGCCATTGTTGGCGGCTACACCTTC.

J is TRBJ2-5 and V is TRBV6-5, with D perhaps TRBD2 (5 bases). V gave up 6 bases and J gave up 5 bases, with 10 bases separating them. Germline loops: CDR1 MNHEY, CDR2 SVGAGI. CDR3 size: 12 residues. The CDR3 nucleotides read TGTGCCAGCAGAACTGGCGGGGAGACCCAGTACTTC. Translating it yields CASRTGGETQYF.

The V gene is TRBV4-3, the J gene TRBJ2-7; TRBD1 aligns across 9 bases. The V segment lost 2 bases and the J segment 6 bases; nucleotides outside the gene matches: 5. Germline V gene data show CDR1 as LGHNA and CDR2 as YSLEER. The CDR3 consists of 14 residues. CDR3 nucleotide sequence: TGCGCCAGCAGCCAACTCTCGACAGGGGGCGAGCAGTACTTC. It encodes CASSQLSTGGEQYF.

The chain employs TRBV2 and TRBJ1-2; tentative D call: TRBD1 (6 bases). This CDR3 contains 15 residues. Germline CDR1 reads SNHLY; CDR2 reads FYNNEI. Trimming shortened V by 6 bases and J by 6 bases, and 20 bases separated the two germline ends. The CDR3 DNA follows: TGTGCCAGCAGCCGCCGGACAGCAGGAAAGGATGGCTACACCTTC. Translation gives CASSRRTAGKDGYTF.

The rearrangement links TRBV6-6 to TRBJ1-2; 9 bases agree with TRBD1. Per the germline V gene, CDR1 is MNHNY and CDR2 is SVGAGI (reference sequence). The V and J ends lost 4 bases and 6 bases, in that order; junction bases with no gene match: 12. This CDR3 has 16 amino acids. Here the CDR3 reads CASSSTPRDRGNGYTF. Written as DNA, the CDR3 is TGTGCCAGCAGTTCCACGCCACGCGACAGGGGGAATGGCTACACCTTC.

The rearrangement joins TRBV5-4 to TRBJ1-1, with unresolved D. Trimming shortened V by 5 bases and J by 1 base, and 9 bases separated the two germline ends. Germline assignment: CDR1 SGHNT and CDR2 YYREEE (reference sequence). The CDR3 runs to 13 residues. The CDR3 bases are TGTGCCAGCAGGAGTGGGAGGAACACTGAAGCTTTCTTT. Protein: CASRSGRNTEAFF.

The chain joins TRBV7-6 to TRBJ2-3; D may be TRBD2 (5 bases). V dropped 5 bases and J dropped 0 bases, with 12 bases sitting between them. The V gene's germline CDR1 is SGHVS and CDR2 FNYEAQ. The CDR3 is 15 amino acids. The DNA for the CDR3 is TGTGCCAGCAGCCGCCACCAGCGGAGCACAGATACGCAGTATTTT. It yields the protein CASSRHQRSTDTQYF.

The chain uses TRBV10-3 and TRBJ1-1; 8 bases fit TRBD1. The length of the CDR3 is 13 residues. Germline assignment: CDR1 ENHRY and CDR2 SYGVKD. After removal of 8 bases from V and 7 bases from J, the junction contained 9 bases not matched to a gene. CDR3 nucleotide sequence: TGTGCCATCGGCGGACAGGGCCAGATTGAAGCTTTCTTT. It yields the protein CAIGGQGQIEAFF.

The CDR3 DNA sequence: TGTGCCAGCAGCTTGGACAGGACTAATGAAAAACTGTTTTTT. Residues: CASSLDRTNEKLFF. This rearrangement joins TRBV5-4 to TRBJ1-4; D possibly corresponds to TRBD1 (5 bases). Trimming stripped 0 bases from V and 2 bases from J, with 5 bases between. Per germline, CDR1 SGHNT and CDR2 YYREEE (reference sequence). The CDR3 covers 14 residues.

This clone was found a few times. The chain recombines TRBV7-8 with TRBJ1-1; TRBD1 matches 7 bases. Germline V CDR1 and CDR2: SGHVS, FQNEAQ. The CDR3 covers 15 residues. With V trimmed by 5 bases and J by 0 bases, 6 bases remained unmatched. For the CDR3, the DNA is TGTGCCAGCAGCGCACAGGGGCGCCTGAACACTGAAGCTTTCTTT. Amino acids: CASSAQGRLNTEAFF.

This chain uses TRBV5-6 with TRBJ1-5; D might be TRBD1 (6 bases). Germline CDR1 reads SGHDT; CDR2 reads YYEEEE. V lost 4 bases and J 4 bases, leaving 15 bases between the germline ends. The CDR3 is made up of 15 amino acids. DNA for the CDR3: TGTGCCAGCAGCAAAGGGACACCGGGAAATCAGCCCCAGCATTTT. It is translated as CASSKGTPGNQPQHF.

The rearrangement joins TRBV27 to TRBJ1-4, with no clear D. Germline assignment: CDR1 MNHEY and CDR2 SMNVEV (reference sequence). The CDR3 spans 14 residues. The ends were cut back, 2 bases at V and 2 bases at J, with 6 bases in the middle. The DNA for the CDR3 is TGTGCCAGCAGTTTAGTCAGGACTAATGAAAAACTGTTTTTT. Its protein is CASSLVRTNEKLFF.

This chain connects TRBV18 to TRBJ1-3; D might be TRBD1 (6 bases). The V end was cut by 4 bases, the J end by 8 bases, with 15 bases between. CDR1 KGHSH and CDR2 LQKENI come from the germline V gene. The CDR3 contains 14 residues. The CDR3 here is CASSRGQKEDTIYF. The CDR3 nucleotides read TGTGCCAGCTCACGAGGACAGAAAGAAGACACCATATATTTT.

The V gene is TRBV27, the J gene TRBJ2-7, with 12 bases lining up with TRBD2. CDR1 is MNHEY and CDR2 is SMNVEV in the germline V gene (reference sequence). The CDR3 is 17 amino acids. The V gene end was trimmed by 5 bases and the J gene end by 1 base; junction bases not matched to a gene: 9. CDR3: CASSLTSGSSLSYEQYF. CDR3 coding DNA: TGTGCCAGCAGTCTGACTAGCGGGAGCTCCCTATCCTACGAGCAGTACTTC.

This clone appeared a few times. This same CDR3 is encoded by further DNA sequences in the sample. V gene TRBV19 combines with J gene TRBJ2-1; 15 bases are shared with TRBD2. The CDR3 is 18 residues long. The germline gives CDR1 LNHDA, CDR2 SQIVND (reference sequence). The junction had 11 bases not matched to a gene; V was cut back by 5 bases and J by 6 bases. CDR3 nucleotide sequence: TGTGCCAGTAGTCGGGGGGGACTAGCGGGAGGCCGGGGCAATGAGCAGTTCTTC. Encoded protein: CASSRGGLAGGRGNEQFF.

J is TRBJ1-2 and V is TRBV6-2 or TRBV6-3; a possible D gene is TRBD1 (6 bases). The ends were cut back, 3 bases at V and 2 bases at J, with 10 bases in the middle. CDR1 MNHEY and CDR2 SVGEGT come from the germline V gene. This CDR3 is built from 14 residues. The CDR3 is CASSYGGKNYGYTF. The CDR3 region has the DNA TGTGCCAGCAGTTATGGGGGCAAGAACTATGGCTACACCTTC.

This clone came up a few times. The CDR3 nucleotides read TGTGCCAGCAGGGGACTAGCGGGGTATTACGAGCAGTACTTC. Amino acid sequence: CASRGLAGYYEQYF. This sequence joins TRBV2 and TRBJ2-7; TRBD2 matches at 13 bases. Germline V gene data show CDR1 as SNHLY and CDR2 as FYNNEI. CDR3 length: 14 amino acids. Trimming removed 6 bases from V and 4 bases from J; junction bases left unmatched: 3.

The chain couples TRBV7-9 to TRBJ2-2; possibly TRBD1 for D (7 bases). Per germline, CDR1 SEHNR and CDR2 FQNEAQ (reference sequence). The ends were cut back, 4 bases at V and 5 bases at J, with 17 bases in the middle. CDR3 length: 16 residues. CDR3 sequence (DNA): TGTGCCAGCAGCTACCGACGGGCAGGGGGGACCGGGGAGCTGTTTTTT. Its protein product is CASSYRRAGGTGELFF.